This T cell receptor (beta chain) was recorded in a study of CD8+CD57+ T cells in acquired aplastic anemia. TCR beta VDJ and CDR3 profiling used genomic DNA as template. Each CDR3 protein is one row after TCRdb ran MiXCR on the reads. The table includes just over 40,000 distinct CDR3 sequences, roughly 63% detected once. About this clonotype itself: Its specificity is not known.

Patients who underwent sequencing had shown CD8+CD57+ cell expansion by flow cytometry. General study findings and limits: For CD8+ Simpson's diversity, patients and controls showed no significant difference.

Deletions cut 3 bases from V and 4 bases from J, with 2 bases between. This CDR3 contains 12 residues. Germline CDR1 is SGDLS and CDR2 is YYNGEE. Sequenced material: sorted CD4+, CD8+, or CD8+CD57+ T cells (not recorded which) from PBMCs. V gene TRBV9 combines with J gene TRBJ2-6, with D hard to call. This clonotype was obtained from a human donor with aplastic anemia. Written as DNA, the CDR3 is TGTGCCAGCAGCGAGGGGGCCAACGTCCTGACTTTC. Translating it yields CASSEGANVLTF.